This TCR beta chain was sequenced for a study of Ad26.COV2.S vaccination and SARS-CoV-2 variants. Study in general: By the intramuscular route, Ad26.COV2.S was given once, or twice 56 days apart.

Treatment: about 20 received Ad26.COV2.S at low or high dose, single or two shots; 5 received placebo; per-sample allocation not given. Sample collection was performed on day 63 after the first vaccine or placebo injection. Libraries were prepared by immunoSEQ multiplex PCR; TCRdb keeps only in-frame clonotypes and omits some of them. The sample lists about 400,000 clones; around four fifths were seen once. The CDR3 spans 15 residues. In germline, CDR1 is KGHSH, CDR2 LQKENI. V shed 4 bases, J shed 3 bases, and the junction held 5 bases outside the gene matches. V and J are TRBV18 and TRBJ1-4, with 7 bases identical to TRBD1. The sample in question was peripheral blood, obtained in a trial of Ad26.COV2.S vaccine versus placebo. The TCR originated in a person aged 18-60 years who received the Ad26.COV2.S COVID-19 vaccine or a placebo. CDR3 sequence (DNA): TGTGCCAGCTCACAAGGACAGGCTGCTAATGAAAAACTGTTTTTT. Its protein product is CASSQGQAANEKLFF.